This T cell receptor (beta chain) was documented in a study of CD8 T cells in Susac syndrome. The RNA, roughly 0.5 to 1 ug, was put through reverse transcription using random hexamers. MiXCR was run by TCRdb on the immunoSEQ multiplex PCR reads, yielding one entry per CDR3 protein. The sample has about 52,000 distinct CDR3 sequences; 93% are singletons. CDR1 is MNHEY and CDR2 is SVGAGI in the germline V gene. The CDR3 runs 15 residues. V shed 5 bases and J shed 2 bases, with 15 bases lying between them. The chain links TRBV6-5 to TRBJ1-2; unclear D gene. This TCR was sampled from a human donor with multiple sclerosis. The specimen sequenced was CD8+ T cells from PBMCs. Here the CDR3 reads CASSGRTRTNYGYTF. In nucleotides, the CDR3 is TGTGCCAGCAGTGGTCGGACCCGGACCAACTATGGCTACACCTTC.